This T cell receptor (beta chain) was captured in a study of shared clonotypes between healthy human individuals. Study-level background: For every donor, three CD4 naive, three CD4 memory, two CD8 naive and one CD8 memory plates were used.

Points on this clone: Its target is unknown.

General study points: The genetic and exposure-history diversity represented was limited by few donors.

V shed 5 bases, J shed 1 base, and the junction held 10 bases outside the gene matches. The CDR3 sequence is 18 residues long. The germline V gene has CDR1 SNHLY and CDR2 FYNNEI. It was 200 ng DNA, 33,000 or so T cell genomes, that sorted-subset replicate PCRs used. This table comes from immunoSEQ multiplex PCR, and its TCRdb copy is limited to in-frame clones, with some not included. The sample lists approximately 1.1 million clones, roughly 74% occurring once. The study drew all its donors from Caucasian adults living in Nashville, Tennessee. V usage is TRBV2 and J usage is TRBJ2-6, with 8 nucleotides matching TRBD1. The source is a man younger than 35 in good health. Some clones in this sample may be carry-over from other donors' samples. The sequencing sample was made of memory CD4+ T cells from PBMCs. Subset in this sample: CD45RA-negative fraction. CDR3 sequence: CASSLLRDRISGANVLTF. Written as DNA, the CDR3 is TGTGCCAGCAGTCTGCTCCGGGACAGGATTTCTGGGGCCAACGTCCTGACTTTC.